The 23 T cell receptor beta chains below all came from one sample that was sequenced in a study of Graves' ophthalmopathy and Graves' hyperthyroidism. Amplification of the TCR beta CDR3 regions used RNA transcripts (as template). RT-PCR in the first round used HTBI primers; a second-round multiplex PCR followed. TCRdb re-analysed the multiplex PCR reads in MiXCR, keeping a single row per CDR3 protein. The table has 680,000 or so distinct CDR3 sequences, about 20% seen once. The sequenced material came from peripheral blood. All receptors come from a woman aged 18 to 35 with stable Graves' hyperthyroidism. Some clones in this sample may be carry-over from other donors' samples.

V and J are TRBV28 and TRBJ2-7; maybe TRBD2 (7 bases). From germline, CDR1 is MDHEN and CDR2 SYDVKM. Trimming took 10 bases from V and 6 from J, leaving 19 bases between them. The CDR3 runs 13 residues. The CDR3 bases are TGTGCCACCCTATTCTTCGGGGGGCGCGAGCAGTACTTC. Translating gives CATLFFGGREQYF.

The rearrangement links TRBV11-2 to TRBJ1-1; D remains ambiguous. The CDR3 is made up of 15 amino acids. Trimming stripped 0 bases from V and 0 bases from J, with 8 bases between. Looked up from germline, CDR1 is SGHAT and CDR2 is FQNNGV. The CDR3 DNA is TGTGCCAGCAGCTTAGAGGCGCTCCTGAACACTGAAGCTTTCTTT. This encodes CASSLEALLNTEAFF.

Ten or more counts support this clonotype. This chain connects TRBV6-5 to TRBJ2-2; the D gene is possibly TRBD1 (5 bases). Germline loops: CDR1 MNHEY, CDR2 SVGAGI. This CDR3 spans 13 amino acids. V was trimmed by 10 bases and J by 4 bases, leaving 13 bases between them. As DNA, the CDR3 is TGTGCCACCCAGGGCCTTTCCACCGGGGAGCTGTTTTTT. Protein sequence: CATQGLSTGELFF.

This clonotype came up many times. This chain links TRBV6-4 with TRBJ2-6; TRBD1 matches 7 bases. Germline CDR1 reads MRHNA; CDR2 reads SNTAGT. The CDR3 spans 17 residues. The junction had 9 bases not matched to a gene; V was cut back by 5 bases and J by 2 bases. This CDR3 is CASSPDPTGAGANVLTF. In nucleotides, the CDR3 is TGTGCCAGCAGTCCCGACCCAACAGGGGCTGGGGCCAACGTCCTGACTTTC.

This clonotype was seen many times. The rearrangement joins TRBV20-1 to TRBJ2-7, with 9 bases identical to TRBD1. Germline lookup yields CDR1 DFQATT and CDR2 SNEGSKA (reference sequence). Unmatched junction bases numbered 9, after V lost 6 bases and J lost 3 bases. The CDR3 runs 14 residues. The CDR3 reads CSARGEDRGYEQYF. The CDR3 DNA is TGCAGTGCCCGTGGGGAGGACAGGGGCTACGAGCAGTACTTC.

About this clonotype itself: A much larger clone differs by one base, so this may be a read error. The chain joins TRBV6-1 to TRBJ2-7, with TRBD1 identical over 7 bases. J lost 3 bases, V lost 7 bases, and 3 bases had no gene match. The CDR3 extends over 12 amino acids. Germline V gives CDR1 MNHNS, CDR2 SASEGT. In DNA form, the CDR3 reads TGTGCCAGCAATAGGGACAGCTACGAGCAGTACTTC. Amino acid sequence: CASNRDSYEQYF.

This clonotype appeared many times. The V gene is TRBV12-5, the J gene TRBJ2-5; 11 bases match TRBD2. J lost 5 bases, V lost 3 bases, and 8 bases had no gene match. This CDR3 contains 16 residues. Germline assignment: CDR1 LGHNT and CDR2 FRNRAP. The chain's CDR3 is CASGFGTSGPGETQYF. CDR3 sequence (DNA): TGTGCTAGTGGTTTTGGGACTAGCGGACCTGGGGAGACCCAGTACTTC.

This clonotype appeared many times. Since a much larger clone is just one base distant, this may be a read error. The chain has TRBV12-3 or TRBV12-4 and TRBJ2-7, with D perhaps matching TRBD1 (6 bases). This CDR3 comprises 14 residues. CDR3 residues: CASSLRDISCEQYF. In DNA, the CDR3 is TGTGCCAGCAGTTTGAGGGACATTTCCTGCGAGCAGTACTTC.

This chain uses TRBV27 with TRBJ1-1; D is ambiguous. The V end lost 3 bases, the J end lost 4 bases, and 9 bases lay between the germline ends. Germline assignment: CDR1 MNHEY and CDR2 SMNVEV (reference sequence). The CDR3 totals 13 residues. CDR3 sequence: CASSLLGFTEAFF. In nucleotides, the CDR3 is TGTGCCAGCAGTTTGCTGGGTTTCACTGAAGCTTTCTTT.

This clonotype came up many times. The chain's CDR3 is CASYRDRARNTEAFF. CDR3 DNA: TGTGCCAGCTACCGGGACAGGGCCCGGAACACTGAAGCTTTCTTT. The rearrangement uses TRBV2 and TRBJ1-1; 9 nucleotides match TRBD1. Germline V gene sequence: CDR1 SNHLY, CDR2 FYNNEI. V was clipped by 8 bases and J by 1 base; unmatched bases: 8. The CDR3 contains 15 residues.

The V gene is TRBV19, the J gene TRBJ1-2; D not certain. From germline, CDR1 is LNHDA and CDR2 SQIVND (reference sequence). V lost 0 bases to trimming and J lost 2 bases, with 10 bases between them. This CDR3 contains 15 residues. CDR3 in DNA: TGTGCCAGTAGTATAGATGGTCGTACCAACTATGGCTACACCTTC. It encodes CASSIDGRTNYGYTF.

The table lists this clonotype with many counts. The V and J genes are TRBV12-3 or TRBV12-4 and TRBJ1-6, with TRBD1 matching 9 bases. J was trimmed by 4 bases and V by 7 bases; bases with no gene match: 8. The CDR3 has 16 amino acids. This CDR3 reads CASTDRGTKYNSPLHF. CDR3 bases: TGTGCCAGCACCGACAGGGGGACCAAATATAATTCACCCCTCCACTTT.

This clonotype was counted ten times or more. The V and J genes are TRBV12-3 or TRBV12-4 and TRBJ1-2; 7 bases agree with TRBD1. The CDR3 spans 13 residues. Trimming took 5 bases from V and 12 from J; bases not matched to a gene: 12. The CDR3 coding sequence is TGTGCCAGCAGTCAAGGTACAGGGGACATCGACACCTTC. It specifies CASSQGTGDIDTF.

This clonotype was picked up many times. The chain combines TRBV28 with TRBJ2-2, with TRBD1 matching over 8 bases. Per the germline V gene, CDR1 is MDHEN and CDR2 is SYDVKM. The CDR3 has 15 residues. The ends lost 2 bases at V and 5 bases at J; junction bases unmatched: 4. The CDR3 reads CASSLMRQGTGELFF. The CDR3 DNA follows: TGTGCCAGCAGTTTAATGAGACAGGGGACCGGGGAGCTGTTTTTT.

The chain recombines TRBV4-3 with TRBJ2-7; possibly TRBD2 for D (6 bases). CDR1 and CDR2 (germline): LGHNA, YSLEER. This CDR3 is built from 15 residues. V was shortened by 1 base and J by 1 base, with 11 bases between the two germline ends. The CDR3 sequence: CASSQGSSGSYEQYF. In DNA, the CDR3 is TGCGCCAGCAGCCAAGGTAGTAGCGGTTCCTACGAGCAGTACTTC.

This clonotype was recorded at least ten times. V gene TRBV29-1 combines with J gene TRBJ1-1; no clear D. The CDR3 consists of 12 residues. Germline-derived CDR1 and CDR2 are SQVTM and ANQGSEA. V shed 6 bases and J shed 0 bases, with 8 bases lying between them. The CDR3 loop reads CSVRPMNTEAFF. The DNA of the CDR3 is TGCAGCGTGAGACCCATGAACACTGAAGCTTTCTTT.

The chain is built from TRBV2 and TRBJ1-2; D perhaps matches TRBD1 (5 bases). The CDR3 sequence is 17 residues long. Looked up from germline, CDR1 is SNHLY and CDR2 is FYNNEI. V shed 5 bases and J shed 0 bases, with 19 bases lying between them. DNA of the CDR3: TGTGCCAGCAGTTTCCGGGACGCCACGAGGACTAACTATGGCTACACCTTC. This codes for CASSFRDATRTNYGYTF.

This clonotype has a handful of counts. This rearrangement joins TRBV6-2 or TRBV6-3 to TRBJ2-7, with TRBD1 identical over 9 bases. The CDR3 is 14 residues long. Looked up from germline, CDR1 is MNHEY and CDR2 is SVGEGT. The ends lost 6 bases at V and 3 bases at J; junction bases unmatched: 6. The CDR3 bases are TGTGCCAGCAGCCAAGGACAGGGGCTCTACGAGCAGTACTTC. The encoded protein is CASSQGQGLYEQYF.

This clonotype came up many times. The chain is built from TRBV28 and TRBJ2-7, with 8 bases aligning to TRBD1. Per germline, CDR1 MDHEN and CDR2 SYDVKM. This CDR3 has 14 amino acids. Losses at the gene ends were 4 bases for V and 1 base for J; bases not matched to a gene: 3. The CDR3 loop reads CASSSQGASYEQYF. The CDR3 DNA reads TGTGCCAGCAGTTCGCAGGGGGCGTCCTACGAGCAGTACTTC.

This clonotype was seen repeatedly, ten times or more. This chain connects TRBV30 to TRBJ2-7; possibly TRBD2 for D (6 bases). In germline, CDR1 is GTSNPN, CDR2 SVGIG (reference sequence). The CDR3 totals 11 residues. Trimming shortened V by 6 bases and J by 4 bases, and 10 bases separated the two germline ends. CDR3 amino acids: CACEEGYEQYF. DNA of the CDR3: TGTGCCTGTGAGGAGGGTTACGAGCAGTACTTC.

This clonotype showed up many times. V gene TRBV12-3 or TRBV12-4 combines with J gene TRBJ2-7; D remains unclear. The V end lost 5 bases, the J end lost 6 bases, and 20 bases lay between the germline ends. The CDR3 sequence is 15 residues long. CDR3 sequence reads: CASSPVGPSGGEQYF. In DNA form, the CDR3 reads TGTGCCAGCAGTCCCGTCGGCCCCTCGGGCGGCGAGCAGTACTTC.

The chain recombines TRBV10-3 with TRBJ2-5, with D possibly TRBD2 on 7 matching bases. Germline lookup yields CDR1 ENHRY and CDR2 SYGVKD. The CDR3 runs 13 residues. Trimming shortened V by 6 bases and J by 5 bases, and 13 bases separated the two germline ends. DNA for the CDR3: TGTGCCATCAGGCCAGGGGACTACGAGACCCAGTACTTC. It codes for CAIRPGDYETQYF.

This clonotype was counted many times. V is TRBV20-1 and J is TRBJ1-2; TRBD1 matches at 7 bases. The CDR3 is made up of 15 amino acids. The V and J ends lost 6 bases and 2 bases, in that order; junction bases with no gene match: 12. Germline V gene data show CDR1 as DFQATT and CDR2 as SNEGSKA (reference sequence). CDR3 sequence (DNA): TGCAGTGCCCTTCAGGTGGGACAGCTAAACTATGGCTACACCTTC. This gives the protein CSALQVGQLNYGYTF.